A single sample is the source of the 23 T cell receptor beta chains below, sequenced in a study of blood T cells in healthy people across ages. A second PCR, run for roughly 7 to 11 cycles, used a sample-barcoded 5' primer plus a J-beta primer mix. In TCRdb, the 5' RACE reads were re-called with MiXCR into one record per CDR3 protein. Of roughly 2 million distinct CDR3 sequences listed, roughly 52% are singletons. The sequenced sample consisted of blood. The receptors were sampled from a woman between 40 and 50 years old in good health.

V is TRBV5-1 and J is TRBJ2-6; 9 bases match TRBD1. J lost 5 bases, V lost 2 bases, and 5 bases had no gene match. This CDR3 is built from 16 residues. The V gene's germline CDR1 is SGHRS and CDR2 YFSETQ. The CDR3 DNA follows: TGCGCCAGCAGCTTACAGGGGGCTACTAGGGCCAACGTCCTGACTTTC. Its translation: CASSLQGATRANVLTF. The full variable domain, with the rest looked up from reference TRBV5-1 and TRBJ2-6, is KAGVTQTPRYLIKTRGQQVTLSCSPISGHRSVSWYQQTPGQGLQFLFEYFSETQRNKGNFPGRFSGRQFSNSRSEMNVSTLELGDSALYLCASSLQGATRANVLTFGAGSRLTVL.

Only a few counts were recorded for this clonotype. CDR3 bases: TGTGCCAGCAGTCCTACGGCCATCCTCCAAGAGACCCAGTACTTC. Translating it yields CASSPTAILQETQYF. This chain links TRBV27 with TRBJ2-5; the D is unclear. Germline V gives CDR1 MNHEY, CDR2 SMNVEV (reference sequence). The CDR3 extends over 15 amino acids. The V end was cut by 5 bases, the J end by 1 base, with 14 bases between.

The chain joins TRBV6-6 to TRBJ2-4; D gene ambiguous. Gene TRBJ2-7 matches the end of the DNA better, so the J call may be wrong. The CDR3 has 14 residues. Germline V gives CDR1 MNHNY, CDR2 SVGAGI (reference sequence). CDR3 in amino acids: CASTTGPGPHEQYF. CDR3 DNA: TGTGCCAGCACTACCGGGCCTGGGCCCCACGAGCAGTACTTC.

The rearrangement joins TRBV6-2 or TRBV6-3 to TRBJ2-1, with D possibly being TRBD2 (7 bases). The CDR3 length is 16 residues. Trimming pared 2 bases from V and 2 bases from J, leaving 13 bases between. Germline lookup yields CDR1 MNHEY and CDR2 SVGEGT. In DNA form, the CDR3 reads TGTGCCAGCAGTTACCCCGGGGGGCCTCCCTACAATGAGCAGTTCTTC. Protein: CASSYPGGPPYNEQFF.

V gene TRBV7-9 combines with J gene TRBJ2-3; a possible D gene is TRBD1 (6 bases). V lost 5 bases, J lost 3 bases, and 24 bases lay in between. This CDR3 is built from 18 residues. CDR1 is SEHNR, CDR2 FQNEAQ, per germline (reference sequence). The CDR3 spells CASSLPLSGTSRTDTQYF. CDR3 bases: TGTGCCAGCAGCCTACCCTTATCCGGGACAAGTCGTACAGATACGCAGTATTTT. The variable domain in full, with the rest retrieved from reference TRBV7-9 and TRBJ2-3, is DTGVSQNPRHKITKRGQNVTFRCDPISEHNRLYWYRQTLGQGPEFLTYFQNEAQLEKSRLLSDRFSAERPKGSFSTLEIQRTEQGDSAMYLCASSLPLSGTSRTDTQYFGPGTRLTVL.

V gene TRBV7-8 combines with J gene TRBJ1-2, with 7 bases fitting TRBD1. V shed 1 base and J 8 bases; nucleotides not matched to a gene: 7. The CDR3 has 14 residues. CDR1 and CDR2 from the germline V gene are SGHVS and FQNEAQ. The chain's CDR3 is CASSLEGGIGGYTF. CDR3 bases: TGTGCCAGCAGCTTAGAAGGGGGCATCGGCGGCTACACCTTC. The full variable domain, in which reference TRBV7-8 and TRBJ1-2 provide the parts outside the CDR3, is GAGVSQSPRYKVAKRGQDVALRCDPISGHVSLFWYQQALGQGPEFLTYFQNEAQLDKSGLPSDRFFAERPEGSVSTLKIQRTQQEDSAVYLCASSLEGGIGGYTFGSGTRLTVV.

This chain connects TRBV7-2 to TRBJ2-3; D perhaps matches TRBD2 (5 bases). V lost 6 bases, J lost 0 bases, and 7 bases lay in between. This CDR3 has 13 amino acids. The V gene's germline CDR1 is SGHTA and CDR2 FQGNSA. CDR3 region: CASRGLSTDTQYF. The CDR3 DNA follows: TGTGCCAGCAGAGGACTTAGCACAGATACGCAGTATTTT.

The chain recombines TRBV12-3 or TRBV12-4 with TRBJ1-5; D is unresolved. The V end lost 5 bases, the J end lost 3 bases, and 11 bases lay between the germline ends. CDR3 length: 14 amino acids. CDR3 nucleotide sequence: TGTGCCAGCAGTACCCGAGGAAACAATCAGCCCCAGCATTTT. Amino acid sequence: CASSTRGNNQPQHF.

As concerns this clonotype: One base away lies a much larger clone, so this may be a sequencing read error. The chain links TRBV7-8 to TRBJ2-7, with D unclear. V lost 4 bases and J lost 6, with 7 bases in between. In germline, CDR1 is SGHVS, CDR2 FQNEAQ. This CDR3 is 11 amino acids long. Written as DNA, the CDR3 is TGTGCCAGCAGCTCCTCGGCCGAGCAGTACTTC. Residues: CASSSSAEQYF. Together with reference TRBV7-8 and TRBJ2-7, the CDR3 gives the full variable domain: GAGVSQSPRYKVAKRGQDVALRCDPISGHVSLFWYQQALGQGPEFLTYFQNEAQLDKSGLPSDRFFAERPEGSVSTLKIQRTQQEDSAVYLCASSSSAEQYFGPGTRLTVT.

The chain uses TRBV14 and TRBJ2-5; D unclear. Germline V gene data show CDR1 as SGHDN and CDR2 as FVKESK. Trimming pared 3 bases from V and 5 bases from J, leaving 13 bases between. CDR3 length: 14 residues. The CDR3 protein is CASSQSASSETQYF. CDR3 DNA sequence: TGTGCCAGCAGCCAGTCGGCCTCCAGTGAGACCCAGTACTTC.

On this clonotype: The junction does not match germline at one end; this may be a read error. The genes are TRBV4-3 and TRBJ2-1; D is unclear. The CDR3 has 15 residues. The germline V gene encodes CDR1 LGHNA and CDR2 YSLEER. The CDR3 sequence is CANSQVQRFGNEQFF. The CDR3 nucleotides are TGCGCCAACAGCCAAGTACAGCGTTTCGGCAATGAGCAGTTCTTC.

This clonotype has more than one count but fewer than ten. The CDR3 DNA is TGTGCCAGCAGCCCCCGAGGCAGGGGGCTCCTTCAAGAGACCCAGTACTTC. As protein: CASSPRGRGLLQETQYF. The J gene is TRBJ2-5, the V gene TRBV3-1; TRBD1 matches at 8 bases. Germline V lookup: CDR1 LGHDT, CDR2 YNNKEL (reference sequence). Trimming took 4 bases from V and 2 from J; bases not matched to a gene: 12. CDR3 length: 17 residues.

This chain links TRBV28 with TRBJ2-5; either TRBD1 or TRBD2 may fit D (5 bases each). CDR3 length: 13 residues. V lost 8 bases and J lost 11, with 21 bases in between. Per germline, CDR1 MDHEN and CDR2 SYDVKM. CDR3 in DNA: TGTGCCAGCTGGACTTCCCTTCAAGGGGAGCAGTACTTC. Protein: CASWTSLQGEQYF. Full variable domain (remainder filled in from reference TRBV28 and TRBJ2-5): DVKVTQSSRYLVKRTGEKVFLECVQDMDHENMFWYRQDPGLGLRLIYFSYDVKMKEKGDIPEGYSVSREKKERFSLILESASTNQTSMYLCASWTSLQGEQYFGPGTRLLVL.

This rearrangement joins TRBV11-2 to TRBJ2-7; D might be TRBD1 or TRBD2, each matching 5 bases. CDR1 is SGHAT, CDR2 FQNNGV, per germline. The CDR3 is 15 residues long. V was trimmed by 1 base and J by 7 bases, leaving 17 bases between them. CDR3 region: CASSLVYGANNEQYF. The CDR3 DNA follows: TGTGCCAGCAGCTTAGTTTACGGGGCGAACAATGAGCAGTACTTC.

About this clonotype: A junction end diverges from the germline sequence, so it may reflect a read error. V gene TRBV6-5 combines with J gene TRBJ2-7; D might be TRBD1 or TRBD2, each matching 5 bases. Germline V gene data show CDR1 as MNHEY and CDR2 as SVGAGI. This CDR3 spans 15 amino acids. As DNA, the CDR3 is TGTGCCAGCAGTTACTCGGGGGACGCCTCCCACGAGCAGTACTTC. Translation gives CASSYSGDASHEQYF.

This clonotype has just a few counts. The chain has TRBV6-5 and TRBJ2-7, with D perhaps TRBD1 or TRBD2 (5 bases each). CDR1 and CDR2 (germline): MNHEY, SVGAGI. Trimming stripped 0 bases from V and 4 bases from J, with 10 bases between. This CDR3 region has 14 residues. CDR3 in amino acids: CASSYSGREYEQYF. The CDR3 nucleotides read TGTGCCAGCAGTTACTCAGGCAGGGAGTACGAGCAGTACTTC.

The CDR3 DNA follows: TGCGCCAGCAGTGGGCCGGACAGGATCAATCAGCCCCAGCATTTT. Translation gives CASSGPDRINQPQHF. The chain is built from TRBV10-2 and TRBJ1-5, with 7 bases fitting TRBD1. From germline, CDR1 is WSHSY and CDR2 SAAADI. J gave up 3 bases and V 4 bases, and 6 bases lay outside the gene matches. The CDR3 consists of 15 residues.

The sample holds a few counts of this clonotype. The chain carries TRBV5-1 and TRBJ2-1; tentative D call: TRBD2 (6 bases). Germline CDR1 and CDR2: SGHRS and YFSETQ. CDR3 size: 16 residues. V shed 1 base and J shed 1 base, with 12 bases lying between them. In DNA, the CDR3 is TGCGCCAGCAGCTTGCGGCCTAGCGAATCCTACAATGAGCAGTTCTTC. Amino acid sequence: CASSLRPSESYNEQFF.

This chain links TRBV7-9 with TRBJ2-7; tentative D call: TRBD1 (6 bases). With the DNA end fitting TRBJ2-5 better, the J assignment may be wrong. The CDR3 covers 15 residues. CDR1 is SEHNR, CDR2 FQNEAQ, per germline (reference sequence). For the CDR3, the DNA is TGTGCCAGCAGCCACGATTCCGGGACACTGGAGACCCAGTACTTC. This encodes CASSHDSGTLETQYF.

The CDR3 is CASSIPSTGDDTEAFF. The CDR3 region has the DNA TGTGCCAGCAGCATACCAAGTACAGGGGACGACACTGAAGCTTTCTTT. The chain employs TRBV9 and TRBJ1-1; 7 bases fit TRBD1. In germline, CDR1 is SGDLS, CDR2 YYNGEE. Trimming removed 4 bases from V and 3 bases from J; junction bases left unmatched: 12. CDR3 length equals 16 residues.

This clonotype was counted only a few times. The chain has TRBV7-9 and TRBJ2-3, with 10 bases that match TRBD1. Germline lookup yields CDR1 SEHNR and CDR2 FQNEAQ (reference sequence). Trimming at V came to 5 bases and at J to 5 bases, leaving 22 bases not matched to a gene. The CDR3 is made up of 20 amino acids. The CDR3 nucleotides read TGTGCCAGCAGCCAACACGACAGGGGGCCGAGAGGAAGTCTTTTAGATACGCAGTATTTT. The encoded protein is CASSQHDRGPRGSLLDTQYF. The complete variable domain, with remaining parts taken from reference TRBV7-9 and TRBJ2-3, reads DTGVSQNPRHKITKRGQNVTFRCDPISEHNRLYWYRQTLGQGPEFLTYFQNEAQLEKSRLLSDRFSAERPKGSFSTLEIQRTEQGDSAMYLCASSQHDRGPRGSLLDTQYFGPGTRLTVL.

Only a few counts were recorded for this clonotype. The chain couples TRBV12-3 or TRBV12-4 to TRBJ2-6; D is unresolved. This CDR3 is 15 amino acids long. V shed 6 bases and J shed 4 bases, with 13 bases lying between them. The CDR3 nucleotides read TGTGCCAGCAGGGACGGGTTCTACGGGGCCAACGTCCTGACTTTC. Translation gives CASRDGFYGANVLTF.

The CDR3 DNA follows: TGTGCCAGCAGCCAAGGCGTCGCAGCGGTAAATTCACCCCTCCACTTT. Translated: CASSQGVAAVNSPLHF. The chain is built from TRBV4-2 and TRBJ1-6, with D unresolved. CDR1 and CDR2 (germline): LGHNA, YNFKEQ. V was clipped by 1 base and J by 7 bases, with 14 bases between them. The CDR3 contains 16 residues.